A selection of T cell receptor beta chains follows, all from one sample in a study of identifying expanded T cells in peripheral blood. The data were produced by immunoSEQ multiplex PCR, yet TCRdb's version contains in-frame clones alone and is incomplete. The sample holds around 120,000 clones, more than 80% seen once. Sequencing was carried out using blood. These receptors came from a person between 18 and 70 years old in good health. CDR3s include the opening cysteine and the closing phenylalanine or tryptophan. The D gene is left open where the match is weak. Expanded clones get a size class; other rows say once, few or many, or leave the size out.

CDR3 DNA,CDR3 protein,V gene,J gene,clone size,D gene
TGCAGCACCCATTCCTTTACCCGTAACTATGGCTACACCTTC,CSTHSFTRNYGYTF,TRBV29-1,TRBJ1-2,NA,NA
TGTGCCAGCAGTACGACAGGGTTGGCTGGCTACACCTTC,CASSTTGLAGYTF,TRBV6-5,TRBJ1-2,NA,TRBD1
TGTGCCAGCAGTTTTACGCACAATGAGCAGTTCTTC,CASSFTHNEQFF,TRBV27,TRBJ2-1,NA,NA
TGTGCCAGCAGCCCTAGCCCTGCGGTCAGTTATAGGTCCTACAATGAGCAGTTCTTC,CASSPSPAVSYRSYNEQFF,TRBV7-2,TRBJ2-1,NA,NA
TGTGCCAGCAGCTTGTACCAGGGTGGTAATTCACCCCTCCACTTT,CASSLYQGGNSPLHF,TRBV5-4,TRBJ1-6,NA,NA
TGCGCCAGCAGCTTGCAACAGACAGCGGATGAGCAGTTCTTC,CASSLQQTADEQFF,TRBV5-1,TRBJ2-1,NA,NA
TGCGCCAGCAGCGAGGACAGGGGCCACAATGAGCAGTTCTTC,CASSEDRGHNEQFF,TRBV5-1,TRBJ2-1,NA,TRBD1
TGTGCCAGCAGCTTGCGGCGGACACCCTCGTTGGACGAGCAGTACTTC,CASSLRRTPSLDEQYF,TRBV12-1,TRBJ2-7,NA,NA
TGTGCCAGCAGGGGGGCGCGGGTTCCCGGGGAGCTGTTTTTT,CASRGARVPGELFF,TRBV11-3,TRBJ2-2,once,NA
TGTGCCAGCAGCCATGGATCACAGGTCGAGCAGTTCTTC,CASSHGSQVEQFF,TRBV5-8,TRBJ2-1,once,NA
TGTGCCTGGAGTAAGGGTGCCTATGGCTACACCTTC,CAWSKGAYGYTF,TRBV30,TRBJ1-2,NA,NA
TGTGCCAGCTCCCTCACAGGGCCAGGACAGCCCCAGCATTTT,CASSLTGPGQPQHF,TRBV18,TRBJ1-5,NA,NA
TGTGCCAGCGGAGATCTAACCCTGGATACGCAGTATTTT,CASGDLTLDTQYF,TRBV6-1,TRBJ2-3,NA,NA
TGTGCCACACAGAGGGGGAACCAAGAGACCCAGTACTTC,CATQRGNQETQYF,TRBV2,TRBJ2-5,NA,NA
TGTGCCAGCAGGCCACCGGAGGGGTACTATGGCTACACCTTC,CASRPPEGYYGYTF,TRBV7-9,TRBJ1-2,NA,NA
TGTGCCAGCAGTTTATCGGTGACAGGTCACCGAAATCAGCCCCAGCATTTT,CASSLSVTGHRNQPQHF,TRBV27,TRBJ1-5,once,NA
TGCGCCAGCAGCCAAGAGGGGGGGCGGAGATCCGGCTACACCTTC,CASSQEGGRRSGYTF,TRBV4-3,TRBJ1-2,few,NA
TGTGCCAGCAGCGATCGGGCCTCCGGGGAGACCCAGTACTTC,CASSDRASGETQYF,TRBV7-9,TRBJ2-5,once,NA
TGTGCCAGTAGTATAGGAGACACAGGGGTTCGCAATCAGCCCCAGCATTTT,CASSIGDTGVRNQPQHF,TRBV19,TRBJ1-5,NA,TRBD1
TGTGCCAGTAGTCAGACCGCGCTTAGCGAAAAACTGTTTTTT,CASSQTALSEKLFF,TRBV19,TRBJ1-4,NA,NA
TGTGCCAGCATGAGCGGCCCGAACACTGAAGCTTTCTTT,CASMSGPNTEAFF,TRBV28,TRBJ1-1,NA,NA
TGTGCCAGCAGCCCAATTGGGGGGGGGAACACTGAAGCTTTCTTT,CASSPIGGGNTEAFF,TRBV6-5,TRBJ1-1,NA,NA
TGTGCCAGCAGCTTGGAACCGGGACAGGCTGCCTACGAGCAGTACTTC,CASSLEPGQAAYEQYF,TRBV5-6,TRBJ2-7,NA,TRBD1
TGTGCCACCAACCCCCTTGGACGTAAAGATACGCAGTATTTT,CATNPLGRKDTQYF,TRBV15,TRBJ2-3,NA,NA
TGTGCCAGCAGTATTCGAGACGGCACTGAAGCTTTCTTT,CASSIRDGTEAFF,TRBV6-1,TRBJ1-1,NA,NA
TGCGCCAGCAGCGTAGACACCTCGAACACCGGGGAGCTGTTTTTT,CASSVDTSNTGELFF,TRBV5-1,TRBJ2-2,NA,NA
TGTGCCAGCGGACAGGGGGCCTGGAGCTCCTACGAGCAGTACTTC,CASGQGAWSSYEQYF,TRBV5-6,TRBJ2-7,NA,TRBD1